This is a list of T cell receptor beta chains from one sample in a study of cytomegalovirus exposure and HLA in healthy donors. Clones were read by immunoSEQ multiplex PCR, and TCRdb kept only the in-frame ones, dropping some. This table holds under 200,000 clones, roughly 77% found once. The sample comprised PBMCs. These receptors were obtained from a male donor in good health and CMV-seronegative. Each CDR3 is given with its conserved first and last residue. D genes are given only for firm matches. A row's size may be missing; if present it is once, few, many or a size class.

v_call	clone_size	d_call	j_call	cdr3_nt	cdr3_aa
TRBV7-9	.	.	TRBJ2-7	TGTGCCAGCAGCTCGACCTCCCGTGCGGGGGAGCAGTACTTC	CASSSTSRAGEQYF
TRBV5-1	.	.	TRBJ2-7	TGCGCCAGCAGCTTGTCCGCGGAGAGCTCCTACGAGCAGTACTTC	CASSLSAESSYEQYF
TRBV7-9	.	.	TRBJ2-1	TGTGCCAGCAGCTTAAGCCGGACGGGACAAAGGGGTGAGCAGTTCTTC	CASSLSRTGQRGEQFF
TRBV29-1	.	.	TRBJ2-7	TGCAGCGTCGCCAGGGAAGACTACGAGCAGTACTTC	CSVAREDYEQYF
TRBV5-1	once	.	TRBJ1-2	TGCGCCAGCAGCTTGGCACAGGCCTATGGCTACACCTTC	CASSLAQAYGYTF
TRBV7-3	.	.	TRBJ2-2	TGTGCCAGCAGCTCCTCTAGAACCCCCGGGGAGCTGTTTTTT	CASSSSRTPGELFF
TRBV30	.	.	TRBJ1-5	TGTGCCTGGAGTTCCAGGGTGGATCAGCCCCAGCATTTT	CAWSSRVDQPQHF
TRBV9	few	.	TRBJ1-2	TGTGCCAGCAGCGTAGATACTACAGGGATCTATGGCTACACCTTC	CASSVDTTGIYGYTF
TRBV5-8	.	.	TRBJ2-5	TGTGCCAGCAACCCCCCCCCTCAGGATGGTTTTGGGACCCAGTACTTC	CASNPPPQDGFGTQYF
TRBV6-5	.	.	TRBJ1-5	TGTGCCAGCAGATCGGACAGTCTAAATCAGCCCCAGCATTTT	CASRSDSLNQPQHF
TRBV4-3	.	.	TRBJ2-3	TGCGCCAGCAGCCAAGATCGGGGTACGCAGTATTTT	CASSQDRGTQYF